The entry that follows covers one T cell receptor (beta chain) sequence. Its antigen is still unknown. These data come from a study of T cell responses to AZD1222 COVID-19 vaccine. This CDR3 has 13 amino acids. CDR1 is SGHDT and CDR2 is YYEEEE in the germline V gene. J was trimmed by 7 bases and V by 2 bases; bases with no gene match: 4. Here immunoSEQ multiplex PCR was the method, and the copy in TCRdb shows in-frame clones only, minus some. The profile covers approximately 190,000 clones, with roughly 92% appearing a single time and less than 1.5% taken by the ten largest. Study-wide points: Only after the peak T cell response were repertoires sampled. Mostly white British, mostly female donors; authors suggested clonal diversity may be underestimated. Baseline seropositivity characterized only a handful of AZD1222 recipients. Within unmutated variant regions lay the reported targets of nearly half of spike-specific TCRs.

The sequencing here drew on peripheral blood, taken on day 0 of AZD1222 vaccination. The sequence was collected from an adult in good health. The chain is built from TRBV5-6 and TRBJ2-7, with 9 positions matching TRBD1. The CDR3 bases are TGTGCCAGCAGCTTACAGGGGGCCAGGGAGCAGTACTTC. Residues: CASSLQGAREQYF. The full variable domain, in which reference TRBV5-6 and TRBJ2-7 provide the parts outside the CDR3, is DAGVTQSPTHLIKTRGQQVTLRCSPKSGHDTVSWYQQALGQGPQFIFQYYEEEERQRGNFPDRFSGHQFPNYSSELNVNALLLGDSALYLCASSLQGAREQYFGPGTRLTVT.